Presented here are 27 T cell receptor beta chains from one specimen sequenced in a study of blood T cells in healthy people across ages. With a J-beta primer mix and a sample-barcoded 5' primer, a second PCR ran 7 to 11 cycles. MiXCR, applied by TCRdb to the 5' RACE reads, yields one record per CDR3 protein. The sample holds about 560,000 distinct CDR3 sequences, 25% to 35% seen once. These data were also filed under a second study, of T cells of mothers and their children.

Sequenced material: blood. These receptors were obtained from a boy under 10 years old in good health.

A few counts support this clonotype. This rearrangement joins TRBV5-5 to TRBJ2-5; 7 bases match TRBD2. CDR1 is SGHKS, CDR2 YYEKEE, per germline (reference sequence). CDR3 length: 17 residues. J was trimmed by 0 bases and V by 1 base; bases with no gene match: 9. In DNA form, the CDR3 reads TGTGCCAGCAGCTTGTGGAGGGGAGGGAGGTACCAAGAGACCCAGTACTTC. It encodes CASSLWRGGRYQETQYF.

V and J are TRBV20-1 and TRBJ2-7; unclear D gene. In germline, CDR1 is DFQATT, CDR2 SNEGSKA (reference sequence). The CDR3 totals 10 residues. Trimming cost V 3 bases and J 5 bases, with 5 bases left between them. CDR3 sequence reads: CSARGNEQYF. The CDR3 bases are TGCAGTGCTAGGGGCAACGAGCAGTACTTC.

The rearrangement links TRBV6-6 to TRBJ2-2; D is undetermined. CDR3 length equals 14 residues. V lost 5 bases, J lost 4 bases, and 11 bases lay in between. CDR1 and CDR2 from the germline V gene are MNHNY and SVGAGI (reference sequence). The CDR3 DNA reads as TGTGCCAGCAGTCCCCCCGCAGCCACCGGGGAGCTGTTTTTT. It encodes CASSPPAATGELFF.

This clonotype was detected only a few times. This chain joins TRBV20-1 and TRBJ2-5; 13 nucleotides align to TRBD2. Germline lookup yields CDR1 DFQATT and CDR2 SNEGSKA (reference sequence). The V gene end was trimmed by 1 base and the J gene end by 5 bases; junction bases not matched to a gene: 13. CDR3 size: 18 residues. The CDR3 sequence is CSARGPGLAGTRSETQYF. The CDR3, as DNA: TGCAGTGCTAGAGGACCGGGACTAGCGGGGACCCGCTCGGAGACCCAGTACTTC.

This clonotype was counted ten times or more. The chain employs TRBV6-5 and TRBJ2-2; 8 bases are a match to TRBD2. The V and J ends lost 7 bases and 4 bases, in that order; junction bases with no gene match: 8. CDR1 MNHEY and CDR2 SVGAGI come from the germline V gene. The CDR3 spans 15 residues. The DNA of the CDR3 is TGTGCCAGCATGTCGGGAGGGCCCGTCACCGGGGAGCTGTTTTTT. This encodes CASMSGGPVTGELFF.

Ten or more counts support this clonotype. The gene calls are TRBV5-1 and TRBJ2-2; the match to TRBD1 covers 7 bases. The CDR3 is 15 amino acids. The germline CDR1 and CDR2 sequences are SGHRS and YFSETQ. V lost 5 bases and J lost 4; bases outside the gene matches: 8. Written as DNA, the CDR3 is TGCGCCAGCAGTTGGACGACAGGGTTCACCGGGGAGCTGTTTTTT. This codes for CASSWTTGFTGELFF.

The chain has TRBV20-1 and TRBJ2-1; the D is unclear. Deletions cut 3 bases from V and 3 bases from J, with 12 bases between. The CDR3 covers 14 residues. Looked up from germline, CDR1 is DFQATT and CDR2 is SNEGSKA (reference sequence). CDR3 sequence reads: CSASWASYYNEQFF. CDR3 nucleotides: TGCAGTGCTAGTTGGGCAAGCTACTACAATGAGCAGTTCTTC.

Concerning this clonotype: A much larger clone differs by one base, so this may be a read error. The chain combines TRBV5-1 with TRBJ2-3, with D tentatively TRBD2 (6 bases). This CDR3 comprises 16 residues. The germline V gene has CDR1 SGHRS and CDR2 YFSETQ. The CDR3 DNA reads as TGCGTCAGCAGCTTGGCGGGGTACTTGAATTTGGATACGCAGTATTTT. It yields the protein CVSSLAGYLNLDTQYF.

The V call is TRBV3-1, the J call TRBJ2-5, with TRBD1 matching 7 bases. The DNA end lines up better with TRBJ2-7; the J call may be wrong. Per the germline V gene, CDR1 is LGHDT and CDR2 is YNNKEL (reference sequence). The CDR3 covers 13 residues. CDR3 region: CASTRDSGYEQYF. The CDR3 DNA reads TGTGCCAGCACCAGGGACAGCGGCTACGAGCAGTACTTC.

The table lists this clonotype with a count of one. The rearrangement links TRBV5-1 to TRBJ2-3; 13 bases fit TRBD2. J was trimmed by 2 bases and V by 4 bases; bases with no gene match: 10. The germline gives CDR1 SGHRS, CDR2 YFSETQ. The CDR3 has 18 amino acids. This chain's CDR3 is CASSAGLAGALLTDTQYF. The CDR3 nucleotides read TGCGCCAGCAGCGCCGGACTAGCGGGGGCCCTACTCACAGATACGCAGTATTTT.

This clonotype has more than one count but fewer than ten. This chain joins TRBV7-9 and TRBJ2-7; D is undetermined. The germline V gene has CDR1 SEHNR and CDR2 FQNEAQ (reference sequence). Trimming stripped 3 bases from V and 3 bases from J, with 15 bases between. The CDR3 totals 15 residues. The CDR3 nucleotides read TGTGCCAGCAGCTTCTCCCAGTCTCTCGACTACGAGCAGTACTTC. Translated, it gives CASSFSQSLDYEQYF.

A few counts support this clonotype. V usage is TRBV6-2 or TRBV6-3 and J usage is TRBJ2-7; TRBD2 aligns across 10 bases. The junction had 5 bases not matched to a gene; V was cut back by 2 bases and J by 1 base. The CDR3 length is 16 residues. The germline CDR1 and CDR2 sequences are MNHEY and SVGEGT. The CDR3, as DNA: TGTGCCAGCAGTTACCAAACTAGCGGGGCGTCCTACGAGCAGTACTTC. As protein: CASSYQTSGASYEQYF.

The gene calls are TRBV6-6 and TRBJ1-2; D gene unclear. CDR1 is MNHNY and CDR2 is SVGAGI in the germline V gene (reference sequence). The CDR3 is made up of 14 amino acids. V was clipped by 0 bases and J by 6 bases, with 11 bases between them. The CDR3 region is CASSYSEGLDGYTF. The CDR3 DNA sequence: TGTGCCAGCAGTTACTCAGAGGGCCTCGATGGCTACACCTTC.

This clonotype was seen only a few times. V and J are TRBV4-1 and TRBJ2-4, with TRBD2 matching 10 bases. With V trimmed by 0 bases and J by 0 bases, 8 bases remained unmatched. CDR3 length: 19 residues. CDR1 is MGHRA and CDR2 is YSYEKL in the germline V gene. The CDR3 sequence is CASSQDRLAGDLAKNIQYF. CDR3 DNA sequence: TGCGCCAGCAGCCAAGATCGGCTAGCGGGGGACCTAGCCAAAAACATTCAGTACTTC.

This clonotype turned up a few times. The rearrangement uses TRBV5-5 and TRBJ1-1, with D possibly being TRBD1 (5 bases). From germline, CDR1 is SGHKS and CDR2 YYEKEE (reference sequence). Trimming took off 4 bases at V and 5 bases at J, with 18 bases between the two ends. The CDR3 has 15 amino acids. The CDR3 loop is CASSASWGGRTEAFF. CDR3 bases: TGTGCCAGCAGCGCTTCCTGGGGGGGACGGACTGAAGCTTTCTTT.

CDR3: CASSFASGGSSSYEQYF. DNA for the CDR3: TGCGCCAGCAGCTTCGCTAGCGGGGGTTCGAGCTCCTACGAGCAGTACTTC. The gene calls are TRBV5-1 and TRBJ2-7; 10 nucleotides match TRBD2. The CDR3 extends over 17 amino acids. Germline CDR1 and CDR2: SGHRS and YFSETQ. V gave up 2 bases and J gave up 0 bases; unmatched junction bases: 8.

This clonotype was recorded a few times. This chain joins TRBV18 and TRBJ2-5, with D perhaps being TRBD1 or TRBD2 (5 bases each). The J call may be mistaken, given a closer DNA end match to TRBJ2-7. The CDR3 totals 13 residues. Germline V CDR1 and CDR2: KGHSH, LQKENI. CDR3 amino acids: CASSWDGTYEQYF. The CDR3 bases are TGTGCCAGCTCTTGGGACGGAACCTACGAGCAGTACTTC.

The sample holds a few counts of this clonotype. This chain links TRBV6-1 with TRBJ2-7; a weak D match, TRBD1 (6 bases). Germline CDR1 is MNHNS and CDR2 is SASEGT. Trimming cost V 11 bases and J 2 bases, with 19 bases left between them. The CDR3 spans 14 residues. As DNA, the CDR3 is TGTGCCGTAAATCAAGACAGGCGGCCCTACGAGCAGTACTTC. Translated, it gives CAVNQDRRPYEQYF.

The chain combines TRBV5-5 with TRBJ2-5, with 8 bases fitting TRBD2. The CDR3 is made up of 15 amino acids. Germline V gene lookup returns CDR1 SGHKS and CDR2 YYEKEE (reference sequence). The V and J ends lost 2 bases and 3 bases, in that order; junction bases with no gene match: 6. CDR3 nucleotide sequence: TGTGCCAGCAGCTTCTGGATCGGGAGGGAAGAGACCCAGTACTTC. The encoded protein is CASSFWIGREETQYF.

This clonotype has a count of ten or more. J is TRBJ2-1 and V is TRBV6-6; TRBD2 aligns across 11 bases. The V gene end was trimmed by 6 bases and the J gene end by 2 bases; junction bases not matched to a gene: 6. Germline V gives CDR1 MNHNY, CDR2 SVGAGI (reference sequence). The CDR3 is 16 residues long. CDR3 sequence reads: CASRKGTSGAYNEQFF. The CDR3, as DNA: TGTGCCAGCAGAAAAGGGACTAGCGGAGCCTACAATGAGCAGTTCTTC.

This clonotype was counted between two and nine times. The rearrangement joins TRBV12-3 or TRBV12-4 to TRBJ2-7; tentative D call: TRBD2 (6 bases). CDR3 length: 12 amino acids. The V and J ends lost 5 bases and 9 bases respectively, with 14 bases between them. CDR3 residues: CASSRGLTGQYF. In DNA form, the CDR3 reads TGTGCCAGCAGTCGGGGACTCACCGGGCAGTACTTC.

This clonotype occurred many times. This chain joins TRBV6-2 or TRBV6-3 and TRBJ1-1; D may be TRBD1 (5 bases). Germline-derived CDR1 and CDR2 are MNHEY and SVGEGT. This CDR3 contains 15 residues. Trimming took off 0 bases at V and 3 bases at J, with 11 bases between the two ends. This chain's CDR3 is CASSYSGDGDTEAFF. Written as DNA, the CDR3 is TGTGCCAGCAGTTACTCGGGGGATGGAGACACTGAAGCTTTCTTT.

The J gene is TRBJ2-5, the V gene TRBV12-3 or TRBV12-4, with 10 positions matching TRBD2. The length of the CDR3 is 15 residues. Losses at the gene ends were 3 bases for V and 5 bases for J; bases not matched to a gene: 6. CDR3: CASSFGLAGVETQYF. The CDR3 DNA reads TGTGCCAGCAGTTTTGGCCTAGCGGGGGTTGAGACCCAGTACTTC.

The J gene is TRBJ2-6, the V gene TRBV2; D may be TRBD2 (7 bases). V shed 1 base and J shed 2 bases, with 12 bases lying between them. The germline gives CDR1 SNHLY, CDR2 FYNNEI. This CDR3 is 17 amino acids long. The CDR3 here is CASSEEGGGAGANVLTF. Here the CDR3 DNA reads TGTGCCAGCAGTGAAGAAGGGGGAGGGGCTGGGGCCAACGTCCTGACTTTC.

This clonotype has ten or more counts. The chain combines TRBV3-1 with TRBJ2-7; TRBD2 might be the D (5 bases). Between the trimmed V and J ends, which lost 9 bases and 3 bases, there was a span of 12 bases. The germline CDR1 and CDR2 sequences are LGHDT and YNNKEL (reference sequence). CDR3 size: 12 residues. CDR3 region: CASSASLYEQYF. CDR3 in DNA: TGTGCCAGTAGCGCCTCCCTCTACGAGCAGTACTTC.

This clonotype has at least ten counts. The chain recombines TRBV10-3 with TRBJ2-3; weak D call: TRBD2 (5 bases). CDR1 is ENHRY, CDR2 SYGVKD, per germline. V was trimmed by 11 bases and J by 6 bases, leaving 21 bases between them. The CDR3 is 14 residues long. As DNA, the CDR3 is TGTGCCGTATCCTTGAGGGATATGTGGGATACGCAGTATTTT. It encodes CAVSLRDMWDTQYF.

This clonotype was picked up a small number of times. V is TRBV4-3 and J is TRBJ2-1; no clear D gene. The CDR3 extends over 16 amino acids. In germline, CDR1 is LGHNA, CDR2 YSLEER. V was pared by 0 bases and J by 3 bases, with 12 bases between. The chain's CDR3 is CASSQDLSSYYNEQFF. In DNA form, the CDR3 reads TGCGCCAGCAGCCAAGACTTAAGTTCCTACTACAATGAGCAGTTCTTC.